This T cell receptor beta chain was profiled in a study of T cells after yellow fever vaccination. V was clipped by 0 bases and J by 2 bases; unmatched bases: 4. The V gene's germline CDR1 is SGDLS and CDR2 YYNGEE. This CDR3 contains 16 residues. TCRdb independently ran MiXCR on the 5' RACE reads; one entry per CDR3 protein. The profile shows approximately 170,000 distinct CDR3 sequences, about 10% of them singletons. The chain uses TRBV9 and TRBJ2-3; TRBD2 agrees at 9 bases. This TCR came from a man in his late teens or twenties who received the YFV17D yellow fever vaccine. This specimen consisted of CD8+ T cells sorted from PBMCs, obtained 15 days after the yellow fever booster vaccination. The CDR3 nucleotides are TGTGCCAGCAGCGTAGGCGGGGGGGCTTTCACAGATACGCAGTATTTT. As protein: CASSVGGGAFTDTQYF.